This T cell receptor (beta chain) was observed in a study of blood T cell repertoires in COVID-19. Across the whole study: Samples representing acute and convalescent COVID-19 were sourced from the United States, Italy and Spain.

Authors' analysis steps: Estimated nucleated cell counts came from reference gene primer amplification. The repertoire was sequenced with immunoSEQ multiplex PCR; TCRdb's copy has only in-frame clones and lacks some. D and trimming come from the DNA, and the V and J calls and clone size come from that table. The profile shows over 200,000 clones, 88% of them singletons. Sequenced sample: peripheral blood. The sequence derives from a middle-aged woman who had recovered from COVID-19.

For the CDR3, the DNA is TGTGCCAGCAGTGACCACCCCCAGGGCCCGCTCGTAGCTTTCTTT. Amino acid sequence: CASSDHPQGPLVAFF. The chain is built from TRBV6-6 and TRBJ1-1; D may be TRBD1 (5 bases). The germline V gene has CDR1 MNHNY and CDR2 SVGAGI (reference sequence). This CDR3 comprises 15 residues. V gave up 5 bases and J gave up 10 bases, with 23 bases separating them.